The TCR beta chain under discussion was sequenced for a study of Ad26.COV2.S vaccination and SARS-CoV-2 variants. Study summary: The study gave Ad26.COV2.S intramuscularly, once or twice 56 days apart.

Germline values: CDR1 MDHEN, CDR2 SYDVKM. Deletions cut 6 bases from V and 7 bases from J, with 4 bases between. CDR3 length equals 11 residues. This clone showed up just a few times. Other nucleotide sequences from this sample produce the same CDR3. The table came from immunoSEQ multiplex PCR; TCRdb's copy has only in-frame clones and leaves some out. The sample consists of approximately 500,000 clones, about 83% of them appearing once. Treatment described: some 19 received Ad26.COV2.S at low or high dose, single or two shots; 5 received placebo; per-sample allocation not given. Day 63 after the first injection of vaccine or placebo was the sampling time. It was Wuhan-strain SARS-CoV-2 spike that the Ad26 vaccine vector expressed.

The chain employs TRBV28 and TRBJ1-6; no definite D call. The sample was peripheral blood, taken in a trial of Ad26.COV2.S vaccine versus placebo. This receptor was taken from a person aged 18-60 years who received the Ad26.COV2.S COVID-19 vaccine or a placebo. The CDR3 nucleotides read TGTGCCAGCAGATCAAATTCACCCCTCCACTTT. As protein: CASRSNSPLHF.